This entry lists 2 T cell receptor beta chains sequenced from one sample in a study of T cells after yellow fever vaccination. TCRdb analysed the 5' RACE reads with MiXCR anew, one entry per CDR3 protein. The sample lists roughly 340,000 distinct CDR3 sequences; 8.5% to 10% were seen once. The sequences come from PBMCs, collected on the day of the first yellow fever vaccination. The origin of the receptors is a man younger than 35 who received the YFV17D yellow fever vaccine.

In this sample, this clonotype turned up a few times. This chain links TRBV12-3 or TRBV12-4 with TRBJ2-1; either TRBD1 or TRBD2 may supply D (5 bases each). This CDR3 contains 15 residues. V was cut by 7 bases and J by 3 bases, with 16 bases left in between. The CDR3 nucleotides read TGTGCCAGCACTCCCGGGGACCCTCTCTACAATGAGCAGTTCTTC. Residues: CASTPGDPLYNEQFF.

This clonotype has at least ten counts. The chain is built from TRBV24-1 and TRBJ2-1; TRBD2 matches 8 bases. This CDR3 is built from 16 residues. The ends lost 4 bases at V and 2 bases at J; junction bases unmatched: 6. From germline, CDR1 is KGHDR and CDR2 SFDVKD. CDR3 in amino acids: CATSENGGGPYNEQFF. The CDR3 nucleotides read TGTGCCACCAGTGAGAATGGCGGGGGGCCCTACAATGAGCAGTTCTTC.